This entry lists 2 T cell receptor beta chains sequenced from one sample in a study of blood T cell repertoires in COVID-19. Repertoires were generated with immunoSEQ multiplex PCR, while TCRdb's copy carries only in-frame clones and drops some. The table includes fewer than 250,000 clones, approximately 90% detected once. The source material was peripheral blood. These receptors were collected from a man between 60 and 75 years old with COVID-19, enrolled during active disease.

This clone was seen just once. The gene calls are TRBV19 and TRBJ2-7; 13 bases are a match to TRBD2. The CDR3 extends over 16 amino acids. Per the germline V gene, CDR1 is LNHDA and CDR2 is SQIVND (reference sequence). V was clipped by 4 bases and J by 0 bases; unmatched bases: 3. The DNA for the CDR3 is TGTGCCAGTAGTAAGACTAGCGGGAGGACCTCCTACGAGCAGTACTTC. The encoded protein is CASSKTSGRTSYEQYF.

The rearrangement uses TRBV30 and TRBJ2-1; D gene uncertain. Germline CDR1 and CDR2: GTSNPN and SVGIG (reference sequence). The CDR3 sequence is 13 residues long. Deletions cut 5 bases from V and 0 bases from J, with 8 bases between. CDR3 bases: TGTGCCTGGGAGGTACTCTCCTACAATGAGCAGTTCTTC. Amino acids: CAWEVLSYNEQFF.